Each of the 26 T cell receptor beta chains below was sequenced from the same sample in a study of OX40 agonist ivuxolimab in advanced cancers. The data were produced by immunoSEQ multiplex PCR, yet TCRdb's version contains in-frame clones alone and is incomplete. The data hold 15,000 to 20,000 clones, with around 79% observed a single time. This specimen was CD4+ or CD8+ T cells sorted from blood, taken in a trial of the OX40 agonist ivuxolimab. These receptors all come from an adult with an advanced solid tumor such as melanoma, head and neck, liver or kidney cancer.

V is TRBV5-1 and J is TRBJ2-5; 7 bases agree with TRBD1. Germline V CDR1 and CDR2: SGHRS, YFSETQ. Unmatched junction bases numbered 10, after V lost 2 bases and J lost 0 bases. The CDR3 length is 17 residues. The CDR3 loop reads CASSFFWDRPYQETQYF. Written as DNA, the CDR3 is TGCGCCAGCAGCTTTTTCTGGGACAGACCGTACCAAGAGACCCAGTACTTC.

This clone was counted between two and nine times. The rearrangement uses TRBV29-1 and TRBJ1-2, with D possibly being TRBD1 (5 bases). Trimming stripped 6 bases from V and 4 bases from J, with 21 bases between. Germline assignment: CDR1 SQVTM and CDR2 ANQGSEA. This CDR3 is 15 amino acids long. The CDR3 protein is CSVELWDLTGYGYTF. DNA of the CDR3: TGCAGCGTCGAACTATGGGACCTGACGGGCTATGGCTACACCTTC.

This clone occurred a few times. The rearrangement uses TRBV5-4 and TRBJ1-6; D possibly corresponds to TRBD1 (6 bases). Germline CDR1 is SGHNT and CDR2 is YYREEE (reference sequence). The CDR3 consists of 17 residues. The V and J ends lost 4 bases and 8 bases respectively, with 22 bases between them. The CDR3 nucleotides read TGTGCCAGCAGCCCGGCGTCTCCAGGGGAAATGTATTCACCCCTCCACTTT. Protein product: CASSPASPGEMYSPLHF.

By share, this clone ranks as medium-sized (0.01 to 0.1%). The V and J genes are TRBV18 and TRBJ2-1; D gene ambiguous. From germline, CDR1 is KGHSH and CDR2 LQKENI. Deletions cut 2 bases from V and 5 bases from J, with 10 bases between. This CDR3 contains 14 residues. The chain's CDR3 is CASSPSTWDNEQFF. In DNA form, the CDR3 reads TGTGCCAGCTCACCATCTACTTGGGACAATGAGCAGTTCTTC. The whole variable domain, filled in from reference TRBV18 and TRBJ2-1, reads NAGVMQNPRHLVRRRGQEARLRCSPMKGHSHVYWYRQLPEEGLKFMVYLQKENIIDESGMPKERFSAEFPKEGPSILRIQQVVRGDSAAYFCASSPSTWDNEQFFGPGTRLTVL.

V is TRBV27 and J is TRBJ2-1; D might be TRBD2 (8 bases). Germline assignment: CDR1 MNHEY and CDR2 SMNVEV (reference sequence). The ends were cut back, 1 base at V and 7 bases at J, with 26 bases in the middle. The CDR3 loop spans 19 amino acids. CDR3 bases: TGTGCCAGCAGTTTATGGGCAGGGGGGCGAGCGGGAGATTTGAATGAGCAGTTCTTC. This encodes CASSLWAGGRAGDLNEQFF.

The J gene is TRBJ1-5, the V gene TRBV5-6; possible D gene TRBD1, 6 bases. The CDR3 consists of 14 residues. Germline V lookup: CDR1 SGHDT, CDR2 YYEEEE. Trimming shortened V by 0 bases and J by 4 bases, and 8 bases separated the two germline ends. In DNA, the CDR3 is TGTGCCAGCAGCTTGGGTAGGGGGAATCAGCCCCAGCATTTT. Residues: CASSLGRGNQPQHF.

The genes are TRBV7-9 and TRBJ2-2; D is undetermined. There are 12 residues in the CDR3. CDR1 is SEHNR, CDR2 FQNEAQ, per germline (reference sequence). The germline V and J ends were trimmed by 3 bases and 4 bases, with 3 bases remaining between them. The CDR3, as DNA: TGTGCCAGCAGCTTTATCACCGGGGAGCTGTTTTTT. It translates to CASSFITGELFF. Drawing the rest from reference TRBV7-9 and TRBJ2-2, the complete variable domain is DTGVSQNPRHKITKRGQNVTFRCDPISEHNRLYWYRQTLGQGPEFLTYFQNEAQLEKSRLLSDRFSAERPKGSFSTLEIQRTEQGDSAMYLCASSFITGELFFGEGSRLTVL.

This rearrangement joins TRBV27 to TRBJ2-1, with D maybe TRBD2 (6 bases). Per germline, CDR1 MNHEY and CDR2 SMNVEV (reference sequence). This CDR3 region has 13 residues. The V and J ends lost 5 bases and 9 bases respectively, with 14 bases between them. The CDR3, as DNA: TGTGCCAGCAGTAGGTCCGCCGGGGGTGAGCAGTTCTTC. This sequence encodes CASSRSAGGEQFF.

The gene calls are TRBV7-2 and TRBJ2-3; 13 positions match TRBD2. The ends lost 2 bases at V and 6 bases at J; junction bases unmatched: 2. The CDR3 sequence is 15 residues long. Germline assignment: CDR1 SGHTA and CDR2 FQGNSA. The CDR3 DNA sequence: TGTGCCAGCAGCTTAATACTAGCGGGGGGGGATACGCAGTATTTT. It yields the protein CASSLILAGGDTQYF.

The chain has TRBV4-1 and TRBJ2-3; D gene unclear. V lost 3 bases, J lost 6 bases, and 10 bases lay in between. The CDR3 is 13 amino acids. From germline, CDR1 is MGHRA and CDR2 YSYEKL. CDR3 sequence: CASSHWSGDTQYF. For the CDR3, the DNA is TGCGCCAGCAGCCACTGGTCCGGGGATACGCAGTATTTT.

The chain uses TRBV25-1 and TRBJ1-1; D ambiguous. CDR3 length: 15 amino acids. Trimming took 1 base from V and 1 from J, leaving 10 bases between them. CDR1 and CDR2 (germline): MGHDK, SYGVNS. The CDR3 sequence: CASSEFGNTNTEAFF. CDR3 nucleotide sequence: TGTGCCAGCAGTGAATTCGGCAACACGAACACTGAAGCTTTCTTT.

In its sample, this clone was seen a few times. V is TRBV19 and J is TRBJ1-1; a weak D match, TRBD1 (6 bases). Germline CDR1 reads LNHDA; CDR2 reads SQIVND (reference sequence). The V end lost 3 bases, the J end lost 5 bases, and 10 bases lay between the germline ends. There are 13 residues in the CDR3. DNA for the CDR3: TGTGCCAGTAGTATTACAGGGTGGACTGAAGCTTTCTTT. Translation: CASSITGWTEAFF.

This clone is deemed medium-sized. The chain couples TRBV5-6 to TRBJ1-5; the D gene is possibly TRBD1 (6 bases). This CDR3 has 15 residues. The V and J ends lost 4 bases and 5 bases respectively, with 16 bases between them. Germline loops: CDR1 SGHDT, CDR2 YYEEEE. For the CDR3, the DNA is TGTGCCAGCAGCCTGGGGGGGCTAGGGTATCAGCCCCAGCATTTT. Translated, it gives CASSLGGLGYQPQHF.

The CDR3 DNA reads TGTGCCTCCAGTCTGGGGGCGGGGCAAGAGACCCAGTACTTC. It is translated as CASSLGAGQETQYF. The V and J genes are TRBV19 and TRBJ2-5, with D tentatively TRBD1 or TRBD2 (6 bases each). CDR1 is LNHDA, CDR2 SQIVND, per germline (reference sequence). V was trimmed by 11 bases and J by 2 bases, leaving 18 bases between them. This CDR3 region has 14 residues.

This clone appeared a single time. The CDR3 sequence is CASSWDSLQETQYF. The CDR3 nucleotides are TGTGCCAGCAGCTGGGACAGCCTCCAAGAGACCCAGTACTTC. The genes are TRBV11-2 and TRBJ2-5; 7 bases are shared with TRBD1. The V and J ends lost 4 bases and 1 base, in that order; junction bases with no gene match: 3. The CDR3 length is 14 residues. The germline V gene encodes CDR1 SGHAT and CDR2 FQNNGV.

This clone has more than one count but fewer than ten. The chain couples TRBV28 to TRBJ1-2; weak D call: TRBD1 (5 bases). Germline CDR1 reads MDHEN; CDR2 reads SYDVKM. The CDR3 totals 14 residues. Trimming left V 5 bases short and J 1 base short, with 11 bases between. CDR3 bases: TGTGCCAGCAGTCTAGGGGTTGGTAACTATGGCTACACCTTC. This sequence encodes CASSLGVGNYGYTF.

This clone was seen just once. The CDR3 DNA reads as TGTGCCAGCAGCCCACCGGGGGAGTCGTACGAGCAGTACTTC. Translating gives CASSPPGESYEQYF. V is TRBV7-6 and J is TRBJ2-7, with a possible D match to TRBD2 (6 bases). Germline assignment: CDR1 SGHVS and CDR2 FNYEAQ. The V end lost 5 bases, the J end lost 4 bases, and 15 bases lay between the germline ends. The CDR3 has 14 residues.

The chain recombines TRBV6-5 with TRBJ1-1, with D perhaps matching TRBD1 (6 bases). The CDR3 totals 13 residues. V was trimmed by 6 bases and J by 11 bases, leaving 19 bases between them. Germline CDR1 reads MNHEY; CDR2 reads SVGAGI. Written as DNA, the CDR3 is TGTGCCAGCAGGGAGGACAGTTTAATTAAGGCTTTCTTT. Residues: CASREDSLIKAFF.

The CDR3 DNA follows: TGTGCCAGCAGCTTAAGAGTTAGCGGGGGGGTGACCTACGAGCAGTACTTC. Translated, it gives CASSLRVSGGVTYEQYF. J is TRBJ2-7 and V is TRBV7-8; TRBD2 matches at 11 bases. The CDR3 has 17 amino acids. V gave up 2 bases and J gave up 2 bases; unmatched junction bases: 8. Germline V gene data show CDR1 as SGHVS and CDR2 as FQNEAQ.

The sample holds a few counts of this clone. This rearrangement joins TRBV4-1 to TRBJ1-2; TRBD1 might be the D (6 bases). CDR1 is MGHRA and CDR2 is YSYEKL in the germline V gene. The CDR3 runs to 15 residues. V was trimmed by 0 bases and J by 4 bases, leaving 12 bases between them. The CDR3 is CASSQEDQGSYGYTF. DNA of the CDR3: TGCGCCAGCAGCCAAGAAGATCAGGGGTCCTATGGCTACACCTTC.

The chain recombines TRBV19 with TRBJ2-1; 9 bases line up with TRBD2. The V and J ends lost 7 bases and 2 bases, in that order; junction bases with no gene match: 6. The CDR3 has 15 residues. Germline V CDR1 and CDR2: LNHDA, SQIVND (reference sequence). CDR3 residues: CASTLLAGTYNEQFF. Here the CDR3 DNA reads TGTGCCAGTACCTTGCTAGCGGGGACCTACAATGAGCAGTTCTTC.

The V call is TRBV25-1, the J call TRBJ1-4; possible D gene TRBD1, 6 bases. The germline CDR1 and CDR2 sequences are MGHDK and SYGVNS. Trimming removed 4 bases from V and 3 bases from J, with 9 bases in between. The CDR3 runs 14 residues. The CDR3 is CASSGGHANEKLFF. Here the CDR3 DNA reads TGTGCCAGCAGTGGGGGACACGCTAATGAAAAACTGTTTTTT.

V usage is TRBV4-2 and J usage is TRBJ1-6; D gene uncertain. CDR3 length: 13 amino acids. Germline V lookup: CDR1 LGHNA, CDR2 YNFKEQ. The V and J ends lost 3 bases and 5 bases respectively, with 5 bases between them. The CDR3 DNA reads TGTGCCAGCAGCCAGACTCATAATTCACCCCTCCACTTT. This gives the protein CASSQTHNSPLHF.

The genes are TRBV2 and TRBJ2-3; either TRBD1 or TRBD2 may fit D (6 bases each). The germline V gene has CDR1 SNHLY and CDR2 FYNNEI. This CDR3 has 18 residues. The germline V and J ends were trimmed by 2 bases and 2 bases, with 20 bases remaining between them. The CDR3 here is CASSEWGQGGVNTDTQYF. The DNA for the CDR3 is TGTGCCAGCAGTGAATGGGGGCAGGGCGGGGTGAACACAGATACGCAGTATTTT.

V usage is TRBV6-1 and J usage is TRBJ2-7; perhaps TRBD2 as D (5 bases). Germline V gene sequence: CDR1 MNHNS, CDR2 SASEGT. The ends were cut back, 5 bases at V and 2 bases at J, with 16 bases in the middle. CDR3 length: 15 amino acids. The CDR3 loop is CASSPLLGITYEQYF. The CDR3 DNA sequence: TGTGCCAGCAGTCCTCTCCTCGGGATCACCTACGAGCAGTACTTC.

J is TRBJ2-7 and V is TRBV30; D unresolved. The CDR3 is 13 residues long. V lost 2 bases to trimming and J lost 4 bases, with 12 bases between them. CDR1 GTSNPN and CDR2 SVGIG come from the germline V gene (reference sequence). The CDR3: CAWSKVDPYEQYF. The CDR3 nucleotides read TGTGCCTGGAGTAAAGTAGACCCGTACGAGCAGTACTTC.